This is a list of T cell receptor beta chains from one sample in a study of OX40 agonist ivuxolimab in advanced cancers. Using immunoSEQ multiplex PCR, the repertoire was profiled, and TCRdb retains in-frame clones only, with some absent. Of roughly 61,000 clones listed, roughly 90% are singletons. The material sequenced was CD4+ or CD8+ T cells sorted from blood, taken in a trial of the OX40 agonist ivuxolimab. These TCRs come from an adult with an advanced solid tumor such as melanoma, head and neck, liver or kidney cancer. Each CDR3 is given with its conserved first and last residue. The D gene is left open where the match is weak. Only part of the rows carry a size: once, few, many, or a class if the clone is expanded.

14 TRBJ1-1 TRBV28 . . TGTGCCAGCAGCCCGGACTGGACATACACTGAAGCTTTCTTT CASSPDWTYTEAFF
15 TRBJ2-3 TRBV9 . . TGTGCCAGCAGCGTAGCATCAAGGATTACAGATACGCAGTATTTT CASSVASRITDTQYF
15 TRBJ2-3 TRBV6-1 . TRBD2 TGTGCCAGCAGCCGGACTAGCGGGAGCCCAGATACGCAGTATTTT CASSRTSGSPDTQYF
14 TRBJ1-4 TRBV4-1 once . TGCGCCAGCAGCCTAAGACGGATCAATGAAAAACTGTTTTTT CASSLRRINEKLFF
16 TRBJ1-5 TRBV6-5 . . TGTGCCAGCAGTTTAACCCAGGACAGTTTGAATCAGCCCCAGCATTTT CASSLTQDSLNQPQHF
16 TRBJ1-3 TRBV30 . . TGTGCCGGTGTCGGGGGGGTAATACTCTCTGGAAACACCATATATTTT CAGVGGVILSGNTIYF
19 TRBJ1-4 TRBV21-1 . . TGTGCCAGCAGCAAAGAGGACAGAAAAACCCGGGACAGCCAAGAAAAACTGTTTTTT CASSKEDRKTRDSQEKLFF
15 TRBJ1-2 TRBV28 . . TGTGCCAGCAGTTTTTCGGGCCTTATTAACTATGGCTACACCTTC CASSFSGLINYGYTF
13 TRBJ2-3 TRBV9 . . TGTGCCAGCAGCGTAAACCCCCTGAGGACGCAGTATTTT CASSVNPLRTQYF
13 TRBJ2-4 TRBV29-1 . . TGCAGCGTTGTTGGACTAGCCAAAAACATTCAGTACTTC CSVVGLAKNIQYF
17 TRBJ1-2 TRBV28 . . TGTGCCAGCAGTTCCAACGCCTACAGGGAGGTGGCCTATGGCTACACCTTC CASSSNAYREVAYGYTF
11 TRBJ1-5 TRBV7-9 . . TGTGCCAGCAGCGACGAGGGGAATCAGCATTTT CASSDEGNQHF
16 TRBJ2-1 TRBV6-5 . . TGTGCCAGCAGTTACTCGGGCGGGGAAGTATACAATGAGCAGTTCTTC CASSYSGGEVYNEQFF
13 TRBJ1-5 TRBV28 once . TGTGCCAGCAGTTTAACGGACAATCAGCCCCAGCATTTT CASSLTDNQPQHF
12 TRBJ2-7 TRBV28 . . TGTGCCAGCAGTTTTAACTCCTACGAGCAGTACTTC CASSFNSYEQYF
15 TRBJ2-5 TRBV7-4 . . TGTGCCAGCACGCCACCGTTCGGTTCCCAAGAGACCCAGTACTTC CASTPPFGSQETQYF
13 TRBJ1-2 TRBV27 . . TGTGCCAGCAGTTTGGAGGGGGTAAATGGCTACACCTTC CASSLEGVNGYTF
16 TRBJ2-1 TRBV15 . TRBD2 TGTGCCACCAGCAGAGATAGCGGGGTGAGTCGGAATGAGCAGTTCTTC CATSRDSGVSRNEQFF
15 TRBJ1-5 TRBV27 . . TGTGCCAGCAGTCCTCAACCTTATGGCAATCAGCCCCAGCATTTT CASSPQPYGNQPQHF
15 TRBJ1-4 TRBV28 once . TGTGCCAGCACCCTCGCGTGGGTAGGAAATGAAAAACTGTTTTTT CASTLAWVGNEKLFF
10 TRBJ2-7 TRBV30 . . TGTGCCGGAGGGTGGAACGAGCAGTACTTC CAGGWNEQYF
14 TRBJ1-1 TRBV2 . . TGTGCCAGCAGCACTCCCACAGGGTACACTGAAGCTTTCTTT CASSTPTGYTEAFF
16 TRBJ2-3 TRBV6-5 once TRBD2 TGTGCCAGCAGTTACAGGACTAGCTGGAGCACAGATACGCAGTATTTT CASSYRTSWSTDTQYF